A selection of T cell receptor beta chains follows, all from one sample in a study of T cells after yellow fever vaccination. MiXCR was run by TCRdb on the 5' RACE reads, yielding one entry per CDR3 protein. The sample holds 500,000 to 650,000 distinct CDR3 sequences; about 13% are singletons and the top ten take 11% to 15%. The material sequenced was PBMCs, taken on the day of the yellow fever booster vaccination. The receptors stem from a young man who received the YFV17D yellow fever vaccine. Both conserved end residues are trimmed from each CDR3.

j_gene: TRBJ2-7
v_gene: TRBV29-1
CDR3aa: SVSFQGAGSGLEQY

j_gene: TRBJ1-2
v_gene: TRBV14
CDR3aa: ASSQDLGLGYT

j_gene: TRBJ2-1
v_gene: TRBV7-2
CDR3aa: AVSASGPNEQF

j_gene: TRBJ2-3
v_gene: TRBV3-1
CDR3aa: ASSPTLAENTDTQY

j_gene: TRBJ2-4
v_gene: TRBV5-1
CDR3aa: ASSGTGLAKNIQY

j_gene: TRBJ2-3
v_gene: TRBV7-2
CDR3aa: ASSLRQGSDTQY

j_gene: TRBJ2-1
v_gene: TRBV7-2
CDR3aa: ASSPVGTSYNEQF

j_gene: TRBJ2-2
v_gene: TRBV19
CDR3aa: ASSIRADTGELF

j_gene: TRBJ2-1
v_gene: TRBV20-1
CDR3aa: SAIGQGSYNEQF

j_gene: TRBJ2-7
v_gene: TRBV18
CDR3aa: ASSTTAGYEQY

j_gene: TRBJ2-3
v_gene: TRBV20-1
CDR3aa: SASPLLAGGPDTQY

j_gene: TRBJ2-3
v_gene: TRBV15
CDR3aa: AARSGRVADTQY

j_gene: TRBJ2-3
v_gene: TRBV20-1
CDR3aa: SLDLAGAGTDTQY

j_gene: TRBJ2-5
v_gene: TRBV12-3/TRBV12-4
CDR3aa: ASSPGGGGGETQY

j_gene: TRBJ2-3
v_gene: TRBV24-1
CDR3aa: ATSDLPSAGGPDTQY

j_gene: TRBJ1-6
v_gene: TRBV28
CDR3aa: ASSRPGTVNSPLH

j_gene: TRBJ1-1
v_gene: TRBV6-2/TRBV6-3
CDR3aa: ASSYSLTPGAEAF

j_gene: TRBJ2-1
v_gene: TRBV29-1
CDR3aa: SSSGGKGYNEQF

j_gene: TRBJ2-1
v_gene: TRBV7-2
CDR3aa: ASSFGVIYNEQF

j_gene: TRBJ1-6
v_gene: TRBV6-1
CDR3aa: ASNRAESPLH

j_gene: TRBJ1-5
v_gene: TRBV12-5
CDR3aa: ASARTGGNQPQH

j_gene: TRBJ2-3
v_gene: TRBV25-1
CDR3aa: ASSESGTRFRDTQY

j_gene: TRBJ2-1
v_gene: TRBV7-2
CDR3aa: ASSFAGNYHLYNEQF

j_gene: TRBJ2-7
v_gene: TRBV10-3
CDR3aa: AIGIQGYEQY

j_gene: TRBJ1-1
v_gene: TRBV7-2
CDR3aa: ASSLRTGSTEAF

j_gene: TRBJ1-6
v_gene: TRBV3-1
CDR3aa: ASSTYAGRSPLH

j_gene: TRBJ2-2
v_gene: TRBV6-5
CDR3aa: ASSYSKGGKNTGELF

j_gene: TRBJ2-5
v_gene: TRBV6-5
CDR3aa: ASSYSPGQQETQY

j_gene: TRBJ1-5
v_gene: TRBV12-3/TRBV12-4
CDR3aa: ASNTGGPGSNQPQH

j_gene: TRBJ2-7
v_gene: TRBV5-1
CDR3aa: ASSLRQGVSEQY

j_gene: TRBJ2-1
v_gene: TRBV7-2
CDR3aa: ASSPGRASYNEQF

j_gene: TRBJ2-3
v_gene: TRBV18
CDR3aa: ASSPRERVDTQY

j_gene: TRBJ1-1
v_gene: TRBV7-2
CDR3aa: ASSLAFAANRF

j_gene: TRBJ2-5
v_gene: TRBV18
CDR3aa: ASSPKKETQY

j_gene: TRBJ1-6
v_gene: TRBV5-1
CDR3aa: ASSLEEGSPLH

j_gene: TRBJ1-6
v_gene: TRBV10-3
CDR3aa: AISTDSNNSPLH

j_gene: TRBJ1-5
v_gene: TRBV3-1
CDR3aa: ASSRGQGGGQPQH

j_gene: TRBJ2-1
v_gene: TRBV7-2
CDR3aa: ASSSVAAYNEQF

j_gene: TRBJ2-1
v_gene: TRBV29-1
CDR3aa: SVEASGFYNEQF

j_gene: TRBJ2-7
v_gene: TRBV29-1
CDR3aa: SAGQVPWEQY

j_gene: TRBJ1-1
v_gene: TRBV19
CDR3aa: ASSPYMNTEAF

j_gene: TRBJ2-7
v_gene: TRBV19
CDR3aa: ASSDPSRTYEQY

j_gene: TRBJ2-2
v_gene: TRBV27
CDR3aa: ASSFADRGFAGELF

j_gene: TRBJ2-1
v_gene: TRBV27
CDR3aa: ASSTRTGIYNEQF

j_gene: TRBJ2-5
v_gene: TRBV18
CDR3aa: ASSPMGLAGAETQY

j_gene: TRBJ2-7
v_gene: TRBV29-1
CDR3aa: SVQDVAYEQY

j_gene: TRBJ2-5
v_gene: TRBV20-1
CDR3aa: SARDWGRAQETQY

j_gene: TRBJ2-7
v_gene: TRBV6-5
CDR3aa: ASSYDRDPPYEQY

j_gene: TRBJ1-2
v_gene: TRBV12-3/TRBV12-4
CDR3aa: ASSLTRDSYGYT

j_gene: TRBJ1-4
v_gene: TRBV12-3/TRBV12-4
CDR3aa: ASRRTVGSNEKLF

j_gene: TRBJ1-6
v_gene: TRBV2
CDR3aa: ASRGDRTPLH

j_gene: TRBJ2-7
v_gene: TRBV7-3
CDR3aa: ASSSGLAGVDEQY